The sequence of this TCR beta chain was determined in a study of cytomegalovirus exposure and HLA in healthy donors. Worth noting for this clone: What it binds is unknown.

Primers: 60 Vbeta forward and 13 Jbeta reverse. The data were produced by immunoSEQ multiplex PCR, yet TCRdb's version contains in-frame clones alone and is incomplete. The top ten hold about 8.3% of the sample, which has under 150,000 clones, 60% to 80% seen once. Looked up from germline, CDR1 is MNHEY and CDR2 is SVGAGI. Trimming took off 0 bases at V and 7 bases at J, with 9 bases between the two ends. The CDR3 sequence is 13 residues long. Study-wide points: Among TCR sequences, most were rare, though some public TCRs appeared in many donors. Owing to their indistinguishability, certain V segments, notably TRBV6-2 and TRBV6-3, were excluded.

This TCR was recovered from a man aged 18 to 30 in good health and CMV-seropositive. The chain links TRBV6-5 to TRBJ1-2; D call uncertain. The sequencing sample was made of PBMCs. The CDR3: CASSYSSGCGYTF. DNA of the CDR3: TGTGCCAGCAGTTACTCGTCAGGATGTGGCTACACCTTC.